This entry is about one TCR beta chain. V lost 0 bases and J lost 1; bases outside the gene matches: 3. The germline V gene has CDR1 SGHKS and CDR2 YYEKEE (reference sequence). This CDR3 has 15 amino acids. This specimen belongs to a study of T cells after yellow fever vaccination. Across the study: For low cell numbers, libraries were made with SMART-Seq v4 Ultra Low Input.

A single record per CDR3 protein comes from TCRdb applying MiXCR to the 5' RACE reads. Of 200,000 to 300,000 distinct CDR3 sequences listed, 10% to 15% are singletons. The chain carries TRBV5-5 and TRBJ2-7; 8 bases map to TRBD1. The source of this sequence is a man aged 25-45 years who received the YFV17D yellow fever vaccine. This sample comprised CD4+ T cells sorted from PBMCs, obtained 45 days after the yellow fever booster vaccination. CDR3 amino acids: CASSLAGQVSYEQYF. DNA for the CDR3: TGTGCCAGCAGCTTGGCGGGACAGGTTTCCTACGAGCAGTACTTC.